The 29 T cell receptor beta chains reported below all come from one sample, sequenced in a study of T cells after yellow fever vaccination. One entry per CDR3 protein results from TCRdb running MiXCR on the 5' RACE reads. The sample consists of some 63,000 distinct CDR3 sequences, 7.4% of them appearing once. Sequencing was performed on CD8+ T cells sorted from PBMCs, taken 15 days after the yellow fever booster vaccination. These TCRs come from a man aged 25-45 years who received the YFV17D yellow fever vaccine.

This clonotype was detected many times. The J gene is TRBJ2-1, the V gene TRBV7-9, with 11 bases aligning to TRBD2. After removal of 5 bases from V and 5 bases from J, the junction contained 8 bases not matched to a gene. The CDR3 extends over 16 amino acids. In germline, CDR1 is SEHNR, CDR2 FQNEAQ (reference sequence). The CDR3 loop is CASSLPSSGGNNEQFF. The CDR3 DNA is TGTGCCAGCAGCCTTCCCTCTAGCGGGGGGAACAATGAGCAGTTCTTC.

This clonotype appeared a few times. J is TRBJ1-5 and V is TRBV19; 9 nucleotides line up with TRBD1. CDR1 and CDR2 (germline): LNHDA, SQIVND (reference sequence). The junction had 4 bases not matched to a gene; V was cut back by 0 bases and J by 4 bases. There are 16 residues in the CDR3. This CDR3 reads CASSIETGTGNQPQHF. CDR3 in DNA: TGTGCCAGTAGTATAGAGACCGGGACAGGGAATCAGCCCCAGCATTTT.

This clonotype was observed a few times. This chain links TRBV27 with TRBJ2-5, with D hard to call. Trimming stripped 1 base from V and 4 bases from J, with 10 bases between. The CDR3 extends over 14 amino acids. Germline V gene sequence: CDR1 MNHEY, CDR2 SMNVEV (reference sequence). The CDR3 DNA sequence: TGTGCCAGCAGTTTATTGAGCCAGACAGAGACCCAGTACTTC. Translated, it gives CASSLLSQTETQYF.

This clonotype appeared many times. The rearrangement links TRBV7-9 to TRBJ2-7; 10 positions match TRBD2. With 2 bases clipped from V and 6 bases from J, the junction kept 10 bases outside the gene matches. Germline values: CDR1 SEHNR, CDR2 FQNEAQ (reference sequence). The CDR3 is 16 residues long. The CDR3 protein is CASSLTSGRVGSEQYF. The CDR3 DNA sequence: TGTGCCAGCAGCTTAACCAGCGGGAGGGTTGGGTCCGAGCAGTACTTC.

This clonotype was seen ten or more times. In DNA, the CDR3 is TGCGCCAGCAGCTGGGCTATGACCGGGGCGAACACTGAAGCTTTCTTT. It encodes CASSWAMTGANTEAFF. The V call is TRBV5-1, the J call TRBJ1-1, with D possibly matching TRBD1 (5 bases). Per the germline V gene, CDR1 is SGHRS and CDR2 is YFSETQ. The CDR3 has 16 amino acids. Trimming cost V 3 bases and J 1 base, with 16 bases left between them.

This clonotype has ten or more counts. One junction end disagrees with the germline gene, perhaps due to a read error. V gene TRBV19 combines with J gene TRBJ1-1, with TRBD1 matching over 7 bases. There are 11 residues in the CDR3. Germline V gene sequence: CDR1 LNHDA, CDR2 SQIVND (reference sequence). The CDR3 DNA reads TGTGCCAGTAGGATTGGGACAGTCGTTCTCTTT. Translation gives CASRIGTVVLF.

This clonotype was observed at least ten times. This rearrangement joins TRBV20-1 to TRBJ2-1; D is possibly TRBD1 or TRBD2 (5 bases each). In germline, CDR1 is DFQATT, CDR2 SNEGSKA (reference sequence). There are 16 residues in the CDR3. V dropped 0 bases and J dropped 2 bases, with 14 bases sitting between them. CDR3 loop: CSARDFGGDTYNEQFF. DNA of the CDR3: TGCAGTGCTAGAGATTTTGGGGGTGATACCTACAATGAGCAGTTCTTC.

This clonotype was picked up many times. The CDR3 is CASSQYATDTQYF. The CDR3 DNA reads TGTGCCAGCAGCCAATACGCCACAGATACGCAGTATTTT. J is TRBJ2-3 and V is TRBV7-2; no firm D call. This CDR3 spans 13 amino acids. Germline values: CDR1 SGHTA, CDR2 FQGNSA. V lost 5 bases and J 2 bases, leaving 8 bases between the germline ends. Looking up the rest from reference TRBV7-2 and TRBJ2-3 gives the full variable domain: GAGVSQSPSNKVTEKGKDVELRCDPISGHTALYWYRQSLGQGLEFLIYFQGNSAPDKSGLPSDRFSAERTGGSVSTLTIQRTQQEDSAVYLCASSQYATDTQYFGPGTRLTVL.

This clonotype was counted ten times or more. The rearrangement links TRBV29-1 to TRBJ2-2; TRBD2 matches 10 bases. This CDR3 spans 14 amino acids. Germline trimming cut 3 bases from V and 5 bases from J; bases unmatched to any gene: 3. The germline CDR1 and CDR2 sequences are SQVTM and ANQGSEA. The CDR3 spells CSVETSGSTGELFF. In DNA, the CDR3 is TGCAGCGTTGAGACTAGCGGGTCTACCGGGGAGCTGTTTTTT.

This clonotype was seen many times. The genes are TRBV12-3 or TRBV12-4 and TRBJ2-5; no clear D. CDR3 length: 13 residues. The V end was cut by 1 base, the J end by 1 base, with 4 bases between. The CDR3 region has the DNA TGTGCCAGCAGTTTAGAGTTCCAAGAGACCCAGTACTTC. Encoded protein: CASSLEFQETQYF.

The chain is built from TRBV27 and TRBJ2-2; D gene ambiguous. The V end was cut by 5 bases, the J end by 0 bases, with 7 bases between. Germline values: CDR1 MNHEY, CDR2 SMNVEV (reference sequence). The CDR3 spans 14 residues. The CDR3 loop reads CASSLGANTGELFF. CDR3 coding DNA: TGTGCCAGCAGTCTCGGTGCGAACACCGGGGAGCTGTTTTTT.

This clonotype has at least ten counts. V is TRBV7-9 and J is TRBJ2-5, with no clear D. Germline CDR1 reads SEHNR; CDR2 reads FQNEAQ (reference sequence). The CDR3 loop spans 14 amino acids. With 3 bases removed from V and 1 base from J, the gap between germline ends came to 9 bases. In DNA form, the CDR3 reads TGTGCCAGCAGCTTGGCCGGGCCCCAAGAGACCCAGTACTTC. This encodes CASSLAGPQETQYF.

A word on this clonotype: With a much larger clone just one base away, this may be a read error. CDR3 DNA sequence: TGTGCAGGACGGGACTTCCCATTAGATACGCAGCATTTT. This sequence encodes CAGRDFPLDTQHF. The chain carries TRBV6-6 and TRBJ2-3; possible D gene TRBD1, 5 bases. The DNA end favors TRBJ1-5, so the J call may be wrong. This CDR3 has 13 amino acids. In germline, CDR1 is MNHNY, CDR2 SVGAGI (reference sequence).

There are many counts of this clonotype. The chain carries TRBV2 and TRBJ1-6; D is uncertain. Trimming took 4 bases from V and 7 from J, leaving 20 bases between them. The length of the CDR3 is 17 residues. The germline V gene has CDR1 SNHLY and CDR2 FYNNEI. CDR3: CASSGGVIPTRNSPLHF. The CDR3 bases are TGTGCCAGCAGTGGTGGGGTCATTCCCACCAGGAATTCACCCCTCCACTTT.

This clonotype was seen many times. CDR3 sequence reads: CASSIRLVIHEQFF. The CDR3 DNA is TGTGCCAGTAGTATAAGACTAGTAATCCATGAGCAGTTCTTC. The chain couples TRBV19 to TRBJ2-1; D possibly corresponds to TRBD2 (6 bases). CDR3 size: 14 residues. Germline V CDR1 and CDR2: LNHDA, SQIVND (reference sequence). Deletions cut 2 bases from V and 8 bases from J, with 13 bases between. Combining the CDR3 with reference TRBV19 and TRBJ2-1 gives the whole variable domain DGGITQSPKYLFRKEGQNVTLSCEQNLNHDAMYWYRQDPGQGLRLIYYSQIVNDFQKGDIAEGYSVSREKKESFPLTVTSAQKNPTAFYLCASSIRLVIHEQFFGPGTRLTVL.

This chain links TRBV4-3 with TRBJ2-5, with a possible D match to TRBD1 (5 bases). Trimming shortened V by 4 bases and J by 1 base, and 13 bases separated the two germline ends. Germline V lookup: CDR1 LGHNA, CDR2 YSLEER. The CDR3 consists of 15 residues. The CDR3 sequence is CASSPFPGIQETQYF. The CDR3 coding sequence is TGCGCCAGCAGCCCATTCCCAGGGATCCAAGAGACCCAGTACTTC.

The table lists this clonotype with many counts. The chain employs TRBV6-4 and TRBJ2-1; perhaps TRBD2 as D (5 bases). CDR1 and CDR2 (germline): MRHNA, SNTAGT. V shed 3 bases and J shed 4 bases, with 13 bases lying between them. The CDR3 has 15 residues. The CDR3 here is CASSEVGEGYNEQFF. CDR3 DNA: TGTGCCAGCAGTGAAGTGGGAGAGGGTTACAATGAGCAGTTCTTC.

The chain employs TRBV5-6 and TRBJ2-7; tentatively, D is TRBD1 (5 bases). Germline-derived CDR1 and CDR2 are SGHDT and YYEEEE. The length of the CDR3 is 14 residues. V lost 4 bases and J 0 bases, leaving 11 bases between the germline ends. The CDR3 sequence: CASSTGMSSYEQYF. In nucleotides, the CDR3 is TGTGCCAGCAGCACAGGCATGAGCTCCTACGAGCAGTACTTC. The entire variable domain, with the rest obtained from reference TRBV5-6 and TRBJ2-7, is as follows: DAGVTQSPTHLIKTRGQQVTLRCSPKSGHDTVSWYQQALGQGPQFIFQYYEEEERQRGNFPDRFSGHQFPNYSSELNVNALLLGDSALYLCASSTGMSSYEQYFGPGTRLTVT.

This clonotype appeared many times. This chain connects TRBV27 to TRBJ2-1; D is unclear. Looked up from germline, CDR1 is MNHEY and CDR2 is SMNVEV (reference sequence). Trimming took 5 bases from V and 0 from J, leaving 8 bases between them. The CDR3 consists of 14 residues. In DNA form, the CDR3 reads TGTGCCAGCAGTCCGGATAGCTCCTACAATGAGCAGTTCTTC. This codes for CASSPDSSYNEQFF.

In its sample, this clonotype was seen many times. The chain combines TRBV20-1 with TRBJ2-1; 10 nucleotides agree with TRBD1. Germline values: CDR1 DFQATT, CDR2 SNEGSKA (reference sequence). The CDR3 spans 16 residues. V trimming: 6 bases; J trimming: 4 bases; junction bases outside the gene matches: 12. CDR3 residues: CSAQSWPGQGYNEQFF. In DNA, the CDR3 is TGCAGTGCGCAATCCTGGCCGGGACAGGGGTACAATGAGCAGTTCTTC.

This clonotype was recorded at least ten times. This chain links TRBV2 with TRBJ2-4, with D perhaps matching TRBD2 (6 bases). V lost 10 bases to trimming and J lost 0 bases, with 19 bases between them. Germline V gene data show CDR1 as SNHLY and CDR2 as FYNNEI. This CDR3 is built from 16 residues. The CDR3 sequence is CATEGSGPLAKNIQYF. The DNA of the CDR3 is TGTGCCACCGAGGGTAGCGGACCTTTAGCCAAAAACATTCAGTACTTC.

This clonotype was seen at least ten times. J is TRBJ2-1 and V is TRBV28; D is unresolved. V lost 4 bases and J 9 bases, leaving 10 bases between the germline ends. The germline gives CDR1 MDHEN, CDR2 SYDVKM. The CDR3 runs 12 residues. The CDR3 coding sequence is TGTGCCAGCAGTTCGCTTAGCCGTGAGCAGTTCTTC. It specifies CASSSLSREQFF.

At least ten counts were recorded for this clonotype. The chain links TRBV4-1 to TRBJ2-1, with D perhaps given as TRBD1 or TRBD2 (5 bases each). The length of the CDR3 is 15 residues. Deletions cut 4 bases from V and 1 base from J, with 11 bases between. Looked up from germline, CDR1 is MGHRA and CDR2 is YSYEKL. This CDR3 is CASSRGTPSYNEQFF. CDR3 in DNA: TGCGCCAGCAGCCGAGGGACGCCTTCCTACAATGAGCAGTTCTTC.

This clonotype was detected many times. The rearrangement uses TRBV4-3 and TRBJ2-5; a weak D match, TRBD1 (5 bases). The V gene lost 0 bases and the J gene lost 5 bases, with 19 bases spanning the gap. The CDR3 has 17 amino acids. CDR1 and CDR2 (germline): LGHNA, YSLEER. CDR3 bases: TGCGCCAGCAGCCAAGAAGTAGTCAGGGTCGATTTCGAGACCCAGTACTTC. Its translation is CASSQEVVRVDFETQYF.

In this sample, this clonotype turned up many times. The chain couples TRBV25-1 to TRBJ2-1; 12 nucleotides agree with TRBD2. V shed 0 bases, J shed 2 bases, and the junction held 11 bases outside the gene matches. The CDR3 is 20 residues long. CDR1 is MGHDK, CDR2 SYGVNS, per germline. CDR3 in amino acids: CASSEYFGLAGGPAYNEQFF. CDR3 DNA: TGTGCCAGCAGTGAATATTTCGGGCTAGCGGGAGGGCCGGCCTACAATGAGCAGTTCTTC.

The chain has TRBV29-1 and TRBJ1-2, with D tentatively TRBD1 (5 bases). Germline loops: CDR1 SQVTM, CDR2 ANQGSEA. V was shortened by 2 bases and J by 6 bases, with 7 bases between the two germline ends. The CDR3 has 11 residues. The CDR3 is CSVERGNGYTF. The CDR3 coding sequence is TGCAGCGTTGAACGGGGGAATGGCTACACCTTC. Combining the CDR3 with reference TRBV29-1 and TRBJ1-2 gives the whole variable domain SAVISQKPSRDICQRGTSLTIQCQVDSQVTMMFWYRQQPGQSLTLIATANQGSEATYESGFVIDKFPISRPNLTFSTLTVSNMSPEDSSIYLCSVERGNGYTFGSGTRLTVV.

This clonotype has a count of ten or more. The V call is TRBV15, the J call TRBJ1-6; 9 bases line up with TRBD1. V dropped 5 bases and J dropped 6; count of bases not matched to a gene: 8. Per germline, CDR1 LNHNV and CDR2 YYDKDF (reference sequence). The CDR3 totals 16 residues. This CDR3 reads CATSGGPDRGNSPLHF. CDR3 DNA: TGTGCCACCAGCGGCGGACCGGACAGGGGTAATTCACCCCTCCACTTT. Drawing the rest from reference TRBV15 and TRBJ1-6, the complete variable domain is DAMVIQNPRYQVTQFGKPVTLSCSQTLNHNVMYWYQQKSSQAPKLLFHYYDKDFNNEADTPDNFQSRRPNTSFCFLDIRSPGLGDTAMYLCATSGGPDRGNSPLHFGNGTRLTVT.

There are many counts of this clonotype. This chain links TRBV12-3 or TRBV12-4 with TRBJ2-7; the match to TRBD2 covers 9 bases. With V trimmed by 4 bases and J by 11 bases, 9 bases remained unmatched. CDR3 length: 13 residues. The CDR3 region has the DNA TGTGCCAGCAGTTCGGGGCCGACTAGCGGAAAGTACTTC. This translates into CASSSGPTSGKYF.

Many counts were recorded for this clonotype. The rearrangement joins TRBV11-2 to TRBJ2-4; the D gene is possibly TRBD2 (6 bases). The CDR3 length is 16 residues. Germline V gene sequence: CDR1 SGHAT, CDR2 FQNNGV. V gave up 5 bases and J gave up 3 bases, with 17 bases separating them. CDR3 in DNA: TGTGCCAGCAGCCCTGGAGGGAGTATTAGCAAAAACATTCAGTACTTC. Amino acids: CASSPGGSISKNIQYF.